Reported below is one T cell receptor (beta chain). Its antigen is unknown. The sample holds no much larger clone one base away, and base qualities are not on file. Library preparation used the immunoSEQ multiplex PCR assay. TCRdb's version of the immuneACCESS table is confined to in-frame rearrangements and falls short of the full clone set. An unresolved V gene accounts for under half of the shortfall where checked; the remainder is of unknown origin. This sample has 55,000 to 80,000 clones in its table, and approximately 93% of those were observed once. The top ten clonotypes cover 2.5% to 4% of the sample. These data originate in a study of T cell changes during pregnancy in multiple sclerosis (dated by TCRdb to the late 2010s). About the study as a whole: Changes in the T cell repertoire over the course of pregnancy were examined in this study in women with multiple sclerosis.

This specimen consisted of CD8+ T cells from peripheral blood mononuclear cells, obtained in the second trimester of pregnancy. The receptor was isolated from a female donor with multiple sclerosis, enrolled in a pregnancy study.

The nucleotide sequence is TGTGCCTCAGGACAGACCTCCTACGAGCAGTACTTC. This yields the protein CASGQTSYEQYF. Rearrangement joined TRBV27 to TRBJ2-7; the D gene is perhaps TRBD1, on 6 matching bases. The CDR3 numbers 12 residues from cysteine through phenylalanine. Only the CDR3 DNA stays, 36 bases, in frame from base 1. V loses 11 bases of germline sequence and J loses 0 bases, and the interval between the two ends is 11 bases. In the germline V gene (reference sequence), CDR1 corresponds to MNHEY and CDR2 to SMNVEV.